This T cell receptor beta chain originates from a study of cytomegalovirus exposure and HLA in healthy donors. The CDR3 spans 15 residues. V dropped 4 bases and J dropped 6; count of bases not matched to a gene: 11. Germline loops: CDR1 SQVTM, CDR2 ANQGSEA. In the PCR, 60 Vbeta and 13 Jbeta primers were used. Libraries were prepared by immunoSEQ multiplex PCR; TCRdb keeps only in-frame clonotypes and omits some of them. This listing includes under 250,000 clones. Sequencing was carried out using PBMCs. This TCR came from a girl aged 2-10 years in good health and CMV-seropositive. V is TRBV29-1 and J is TRBJ2-1; 8 bases map to TRBD2. CDR3 sequence: CSVVPGLVSGNEQFF. The CDR3 region has the DNA TGCAGCGTTGTGCCGGGACTAGTATCCGGCAATGAGCAGTTCTTC.